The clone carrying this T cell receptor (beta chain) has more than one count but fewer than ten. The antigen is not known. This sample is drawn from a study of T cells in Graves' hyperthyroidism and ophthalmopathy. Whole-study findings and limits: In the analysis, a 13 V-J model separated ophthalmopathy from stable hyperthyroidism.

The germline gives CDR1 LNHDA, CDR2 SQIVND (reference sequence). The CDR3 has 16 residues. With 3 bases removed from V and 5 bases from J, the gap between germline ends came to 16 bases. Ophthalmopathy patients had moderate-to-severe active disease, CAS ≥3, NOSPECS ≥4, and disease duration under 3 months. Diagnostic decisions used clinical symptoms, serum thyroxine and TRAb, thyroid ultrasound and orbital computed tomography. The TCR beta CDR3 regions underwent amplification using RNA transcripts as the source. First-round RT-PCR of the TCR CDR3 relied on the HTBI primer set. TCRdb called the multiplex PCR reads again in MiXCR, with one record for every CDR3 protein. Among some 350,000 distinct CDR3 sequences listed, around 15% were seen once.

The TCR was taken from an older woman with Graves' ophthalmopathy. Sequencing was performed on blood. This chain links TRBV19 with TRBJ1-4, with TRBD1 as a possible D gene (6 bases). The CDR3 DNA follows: TGTGCCAGTAGTATCGGGACATCTCTAGGAAATGAAAAACTGTTTTTT. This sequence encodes CASSIGTSLGNEKLFF.